The 20 T cell receptor beta chains below all came from one sample that was sequenced in a study of control samples from healthy donors and cancer patients. Sequencing used immunoSEQ multiplex PCR; TCRdb keeps in-frame clones, though not all of them. The sample has approximately 90,000 clones, 88% seen once; the top ten hold around 15%. The specimen was blood. Receptor source: a woman in her 70s in good health.

The genes are TRBV30 and TRBJ2-3; 7 nucleotides line up with TRBD2. The junction had 6 bases not matched to a gene; V was cut back by 0 bases and J by 3 bases. The germline gives CDR1 GTSNPN, CDR2 SVGIG (reference sequence). The CDR3 contains 15 residues. DNA for the CDR3: TGTGCCTGGAGTGTGGGGGGGACCGGGACAGATACGCAGTATTTT. It encodes CAWSVGGTGTDTQYF.

The chain employs TRBV5-4 and TRBJ1-2; no clear D gene. The germline V gene has CDR1 SGHNT and CDR2 YYREEE (reference sequence). V was clipped by 4 bases and J by 0 bases, with 13 bases between them. The CDR3 covers 15 residues. CDR3 sequence reads: CASSLDSGPNYGYTF. The CDR3 nucleotides read TGTGCCAGCAGCCTTGACTCCGGGCCTAACTATGGCTACACCTTC.

In nucleotides, the CDR3 is TGTGCCAGCGGGTTTGATAGCGGGGGGATTGATATGGATTGGGATACGCAGTATTTT. It specifies CASGFDSGGIDMDWDTQYF. The chain recombines TRBV7-8 with TRBJ2-3; 10 bases line up with TRBD2. This CDR3 region has 19 residues. Germline trimming cut 8 bases from V and 6 bases from J; bases unmatched to any gene: 23. Per the germline V gene, CDR1 is SGHVS and CDR2 is FQNEAQ.

The chain joins TRBV5-1 to TRBJ2-5, with D maybe TRBD1 (6 bases). Trimming took off 3 bases at V and 0 bases at J, with 12 bases between the two ends. Germline lookup yields CDR1 SGHRS and CDR2 YFSETQ. The CDR3 spans 15 residues. The CDR3 region has the DNA TGCGCCAGCAGCTCCGGGACACTAAACCAAGAGACCCAGTACTTC. Residues: CASSSGTLNQETQYF.

The chain uses TRBV12-3 or TRBV12-4 and TRBJ2-7; D gene ambiguous. V lost 1 base and J lost 7, with 8 bases in between. This CDR3 is built from 12 residues. CDR3 in amino acids: CASSLDPWEQYF. The CDR3, as DNA: TGTGCCAGCAGTTTAGACCCCTGGGAGCAGTACTTC.

This chain links TRBV5-6 with TRBJ1-2; D not certain. The length of the CDR3 is 11 residues. With 0 bases removed from V and 10 bases from J, the gap between germline ends came to 7 bases. CDR1 SGHDT and CDR2 YYEEEE come from the germline V gene. In DNA form, the CDR3 reads TGTGCCAGCAGCTTGGGGTTCGTCTACACCTTC. It encodes CASSLGFVYTF.

V usage is TRBV10-1 and J usage is TRBJ2-1; 9 bases align to TRBD1. Germline V gene sequence: CDR1 WNHNN, CDR2 SYGVQD (reference sequence). V dropped 3 bases and J dropped 10; count of bases not matched to a gene: 10. The CDR3 length is 15 residues. CDR3 coding DNA: TGCGCCAGCAGTGACGGGGACAGGGCAGAAGGAGAGCAGTTCTTC. Translation gives CASSDGDRAEGEQFF.

The chain recombines TRBV25-1 with TRBJ1-2, with TRBD1 matching 9 bases. Unmatched junction bases numbered 5, after V lost 5 bases and J lost 4 bases. CDR1 is MGHDK and CDR2 is SYGVNS in the germline V gene. The CDR3 extends over 14 amino acids. The CDR3, as DNA: TGTGCCAGCAGTAGTACAGGGGGCAGCTATGGCTACACCTTC. This gives the protein CASSSTGGSYGYTF.

Only one count was recorded for this clone. The chain has TRBV7-9 and TRBJ2-5; D is unresolved. This CDR3 has 14 amino acids. Germline loops: CDR1 SEHNR, CDR2 FQNEAQ (reference sequence). Trimming removed 2 bases from V and 5 bases from J, with 12 bases in between. CDR3 in amino acids: CASSLTQSSETQYF. CDR3 nucleotide sequence: TGTGCCAGCAGCTTAACACAAAGTTCGGAGACCCAGTACTTC.

The chain couples TRBV7-9 to TRBJ2-7; D uncertain. V lost 2 bases and J lost 3, with 14 bases in between. Germline loops: CDR1 SEHNR, CDR2 FQNEAQ (reference sequence). The CDR3 runs to 15 residues. Here the CDR3 DNA reads TGTGCCAGCAGCTTAAGAGGCCTCGCAGACTACGAGCAGTACTTC. Translated, it gives CASSLRGLADYEQYF.

This chain links TRBV19 with TRBJ1-5, with 10 bases fitting TRBD1. V dropped 3 bases and J dropped 1; count of bases not matched to a gene: 6. From germline, CDR1 is LNHDA and CDR2 SQIVND (reference sequence). There are 17 residues in the CDR3. The CDR3 sequence is CASSMRQGAGSNQPQHF. The CDR3 DNA follows: TGTGCCAGTAGTATGAGACAGGGGGCGGGAAGCAATCAGCCCCAGCATTTT.

J is TRBJ1-4 and V is TRBV9; D is perhaps TRBD1 (5 bases). This CDR3 contains 15 residues. Germline CDR1 and CDR2: SGDLS and YYNGEE. Trimming left V 0 bases short and J 5 bases short, with 11 bases between. The CDR3 region is CASSVGAGGNEKLFF. Here the CDR3 DNA reads TGTGCCAGCAGCGTAGGGGCGGGGGGAAATGAAAAACTGTTTTTT.

For the CDR3, the DNA is TGCGCCAGCAGCAGGGCACCGGGCTTAGAGACCCAGTACTTC. Amino acid sequence: CASSRAPGLETQYF. This chain links TRBV5-1 with TRBJ2-5; D ambiguous. The CDR3 extends over 14 amino acids. V lost 4 bases to trimming and J lost 4 bases, with 14 bases between them. Germline V gene sequence: CDR1 SGHRS, CDR2 YFSETQ.

The V call is TRBV5-1, the J call TRBJ1-1; 9 positions agree with TRBD1. Germline CDR1 and CDR2: SGHRS and YFSETQ. Germline trimming cut 3 bases from V and 5 bases from J; bases unmatched to any gene: 11. This CDR3 is 16 amino acids long. DNA for the CDR3: TGCGCCAGCAGCTCTGTCTACAGGGGGCGATATACTGAAGCTTTCTTT. This gives the protein CASSSVYRGRYTEAFF.

The chain carries TRBV9 and TRBJ1-1, with TRBD1 matching 7 bases. The CDR3 covers 15 residues. Germline V gene sequence: CDR1 SGDLS, CDR2 YYNGEE. V was pared by 2 bases and J by 0 bases, with 4 bases of the junction left unmatched. CDR3 protein: CASSVRTGVNTEAFF. Written as DNA, the CDR3 is TGTGCCAGCAGCGTTCGGACAGGCGTGAACACTGAAGCTTTCTTT.

The chain is built from TRBV6-5 and TRBJ1-2; D might be TRBD1 (5 bases). Germline CDR1 and CDR2: MNHEY and SVGAGI. V dropped 5 bases and J dropped 0 bases, with 10 bases sitting between them. This CDR3 has 14 residues. CDR3 DNA: TGTGCCAGCAGTAGACAGTCCTCTAACTATGGCTACACCTTC. Its translation: CASSRQSSNYGYTF.

V usage is TRBV11-2 and J usage is TRBJ1-5, with D hard to call. CDR1 is SGHAT and CDR2 is FQNNGV in the germline V gene. This CDR3 comprises 15 residues. The V gene lost 0 bases and the J gene lost 2 bases, with 8 bases spanning the gap. This CDR3 is CASSLEASGNQPQHF. The DNA for the CDR3 is TGTGCCAGCAGCTTAGAGGCGTCTGGCAATCAGCCCCAGCATTTT.

The V gene is TRBV6-5, the J gene TRBJ1-4, with a tentative D call TRBD1 (5 bases). This CDR3 is built from 15 residues. V was pared by 0 bases and J by 7 bases, with 12 bases between. CDR1 MNHEY and CDR2 SVGAGI come from the germline V gene. CDR3 amino acids: CASSYSSTGFEKLFF. CDR3 DNA: TGTGCCAGCAGTTACTCGAGCACAGGTTTTGAAAAACTGTTTTTT.

V is TRBV5-1 and J is TRBJ1-6, with D hard to call. The germline V and J ends were trimmed by 0 bases and 9 bases, with 13 bases remaining between them. CDR1 SGHRS and CDR2 YFSETQ come from the germline V gene. CDR3 size: 15 residues. As DNA, the CDR3 is TGCGCCAGCAGCTTGGTTGCGGATTTCTTTTCACCCCTCCACTTT. Its translation is CASSLVADFFSPLHF.

The chain has TRBV7-9 and TRBJ2-7, with D tentatively TRBD1 or TRBD2 (5 bases each). CDR1 and CDR2 (germline): SEHNR, FQNEAQ (reference sequence). There are 14 residues in the CDR3. Deletions cut 4 bases from V and 2 bases from J, with 12 bases between. The CDR3, as DNA: TGTGCCAGCAGCTCCGGGGCACTAGCCTACGAGCAGTACTTC. Protein product: CASSSGALAYEQYF.